This TCR beta chain comes out of a study of B cell selection in AIRE deficiency (dated by TCRdb to about 2019). For the wider study: Researchers compared TCRbeta repertoires of sorted blood CD4+ conventional T cells and regulatory T cells in AIRE-deficient patients with those in healthy controls. The TCR-sequenced cohort comprised about five AIRE-deficient APECED patients and about five healthy control donors. What the study reported, not specific to this receptor: Among around 3,900 shared Treg TCRbeta sequences, 25% to 35% were shared exclusively among healthy donors and just under 9.5% exclusively among patients, which suggests that Treg selection is less efficient in the absence of AIRE. Only TCRbeta chains were sequenced; roughly two fifths of shared healthy-donor Treg sequences also occurred in healthy Tconv, possibly because of differing TCRalpha chains. Shorter CDR3s were found in shared Treg sequences, reflecting a bias toward rearrangements containing few non-templated nucleotide insertions. In terms of TCRBV gene usage, CDR3 length and TCR diversity, Tconv and Treg cells from AIRE-deficient patients looked similar to Tconv and Treg cells from healthy donors. About 33% of the Treg TCRbeta sequences shared among healthy donors were detected in patient Tconv cells, suggesting that Treg-biased clones are diverted into the Tconv compartment.

Of note for this clone: It lacks a known antigen. One base away there is no much larger clone; base qualities are not given.

TCRbeta chain sequencing was performed with the immunoSEQ platform. From the authors' description of their analysis: When Treg repertoires were pooled, 45,000 to 60,000 distinct TCRbeta sequences were obtained from patients and around 1x10^5 from healthy donors. Treg TCRbeta sequences shared by two or more individuals were defined as public, and these public Treg TCRbeta sequences were subsequently searched for in Tconv repertoires. Differences between groups were assessed using Mann-Whitney U tests with Bonferroni-Dunn correction in GraphPad Prism 7.03. TCRdb holds this immuneACCESS table with in-frame rearrangements only. Some clones are missing; in checked studies, unresolved V genes explain under half, and the rest has no known cause. Clonal size and the V and J genes are those of that table, whereas D and trimming came from the DNA. The sample table holds about 26,000 clones, of which around 92% were seen once. The top ten constitute about 1% of the sample.

Regulatory T cells were sorted as CD4+CD25hiCD127low/negative cells. The control samples were obtained from healthy donors who were not related to the patients. A FACSAria flow cytometer was used to sort the Tconv and Treg cells intended for TCRbeta sequencing. Sorted cells were collected into 5-ml round-bottom polystyrene tubes, and dry cell pellets were frozen at -80°C before sequencing. A distance of 17 bases separates the germline ends of V and J, which lose 0 bases and 7 bases respectively. The CDR3, cysteine through phenylalanine, is 17 amino acids long. Left in the record is the CDR3 DNA by itself, 51 bases read in frame from the first base. Per the germline V gene, SGHRS is the CDR1 and YFSETQ is the CDR2.

The chain joins TRBV5-1 to TRBJ1-6, with a weak D call of TRBD1 (5 bases match). This TCR came from a human donor in good health. The material sequenced was CD4+CD25+ Tregs sorted from PBMCs. The bases are TGCGCCAGCAGCTTGGTGTTTAGGGGAGTCCCCAATTCACCCCTCCACTTT. Its protein is CASSLVFRGVPNSPLHF. The variable domain in full, with residues beyond the CDR3 obtained from the reference TRBV5-1 and TRBJ1-6 genes, is KAGVTQTPRYLIKTRGQQVTLSCSPISGHRSVSWYQQTPGQGLQFLFEYFSETQRNKGNFPGRFSGRQFSNSRSEMNVSTLELGDSALYLCASSLVFRGVPNSPLHFGNGTRLTVT.